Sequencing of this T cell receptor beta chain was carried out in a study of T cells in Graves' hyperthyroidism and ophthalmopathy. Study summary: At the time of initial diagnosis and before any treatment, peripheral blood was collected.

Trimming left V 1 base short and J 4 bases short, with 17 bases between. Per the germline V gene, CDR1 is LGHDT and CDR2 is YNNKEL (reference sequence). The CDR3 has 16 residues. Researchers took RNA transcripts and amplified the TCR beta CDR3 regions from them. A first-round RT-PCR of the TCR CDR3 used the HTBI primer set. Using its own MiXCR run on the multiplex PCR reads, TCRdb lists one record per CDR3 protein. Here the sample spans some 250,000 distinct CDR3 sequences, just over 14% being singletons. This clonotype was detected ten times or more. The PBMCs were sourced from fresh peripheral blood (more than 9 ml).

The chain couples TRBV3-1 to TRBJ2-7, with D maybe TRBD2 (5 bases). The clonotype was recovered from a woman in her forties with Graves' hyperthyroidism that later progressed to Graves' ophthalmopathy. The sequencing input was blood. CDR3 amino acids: CASSQGIYRSGYEQYF. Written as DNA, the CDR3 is TGTGCCAGCAGCCAAGGGATCTATCGGTCGGGGTACGAGCAGTACTTC.